These 9 T cell receptor beta chains share one sample of origin, sequenced in a study of post-analysis software for immune sequencing data. Every TCR beta cDNA library bore unique molecular identifiers. TCRdb called the PCR reads again in MiXCR, with one record for every CDR3 protein. The data hold about 200,000 distinct CDR3 sequences, with around 30% observed a single time. No antigen has been identified for these receptors. The study's findings and limits: There were five or six TRBV segments more frequent in patients than controls, and TRBV5-6, TRBV5-1 and TRBV20-1 were among them.

The sequencing input was blood. These receptor sequences come from a girl aged 2-17 years with multiple sclerosis.

V gene TRBV20-1 combines with J gene TRBJ1-2, with D possibly TRBD1 on 5 matching bases. This CDR3 contains 15 residues. The V gene lost 1 base and the J gene lost 6 bases, with 18 bases spanning the gap. Germline V gene data show CDR1 as DFQATT and CDR2 as SNEGSKA (reference sequence). In DNA, the CDR3 is TGCAGTGCTAGAGTTCCAGGGTACTTTTCGGATGGCTACACCTTC. Translation: CSARVPGYFSDGYTF.

This clonotype was recorded a few times. The rearrangement links TRBV27 to TRBJ1-5, with no clear D. CDR3 length equals 13 residues. The ends were cut back, 5 bases at V and 1 base at J, with 6 bases in the middle. Germline V lookup: CDR1 MNHEY, CDR2 SMNVEV (reference sequence). The CDR3 DNA reads as TGTGCCAGCAGTCCTTCGAGCAATCAGCCCCAGCATTTT. The encoded protein is CASSPSSNQPQHF.

The J gene is TRBJ1-1, the V gene TRBV5-1; D is undetermined. The CDR3 runs 14 residues. The germline gives CDR1 SGHRS, CDR2 YFSETQ. V was pared by 4 bases and J by 2 bases, with 12 bases between. The CDR3 sequence: CASSADVGNTEAFF. CDR3 DNA sequence: TGCGCCAGCAGCGCGGATGTAGGAAACACTGAAGCTTTCTTT.

As regards this clonotype: A single base separates this from a much larger clone, so it may be a read error. The gene calls are TRBV6-5 and TRBJ2-5; D remains ambiguous. The CDR3 loop spans 13 amino acids. Germline CDR1 and CDR2: MNHEY and SVGAGI. V was cut by 6 bases and J by 3 bases, with 11 bases left in between. The CDR3 here is CASRRTEEETQYF. CDR3 DNA sequence: TGTGCCAGCAGGAGAACAGAGGAAGAGACCCAGTACTTC.

This clonotype was picked up many times. The genes are TRBV5-1 and TRBJ2-1; D possibly uses TRBD1 or TRBD2 (5 bases each). This CDR3 region has 15 residues. CDR1 SGHRS and CDR2 YFSETQ come from the germline V gene. V lost 0 bases to trimming and J lost 4 bases, with 11 bases between them. The CDR3 DNA follows: TGCGCCAGCAGCTTGGTTGGGACCTCTTACAATGAGCAGTTCTTC. It codes for CASSLVGTSYNEQFF.

This clonotype was picked up many times. The genes are TRBV12-3 or TRBV12-4 and TRBJ2-1; TRBD1 might be the D (6 bases). The ends were cut back, 5 bases at V and 4 bases at J, with 18 bases in the middle. The CDR3 extends over 16 amino acids. The CDR3: CASSPAPRGAYNEQFF. CDR3 coding DNA: TGTGCCAGCAGTCCCGCCCCCAGGGGCGCATACAATGAGCAGTTCTTC.

This clonotype was counted between two and nine times. This sequence joins TRBV3-1 and TRBJ2-5, with 9 positions matching TRBD2. This CDR3 spans 15 amino acids. The J segment lost 1 base and the V segment lost 4 bases, leaving 4 bases of the junction unmatched. Per germline, CDR1 LGHDT and CDR2 YNNKEL (reference sequence). The CDR3 DNA sequence: TGTGCCAGCAGCCTCGGCGGGGGGGGCCAAGAGACCCAGTACTTC. The encoded protein is CASSLGGGGQETQYF.

On this clonotype itself: Just one base apart from a much larger clone, this may be a read error. V gene TRBV7-9 combines with J gene TRBJ2-1; D could derive from TRBD1 or TRBD2 (6 bases each). The V and J ends lost 4 bases and 13 bases respectively, with 26 bases between them. The CDR3 is 16 amino acids. Germline-derived CDR1 and CDR2 are SEHNR and FQNEAQ (reference sequence). The CDR3 sequence: CASSSGQSRGEETQFF. In nucleotides, the CDR3 is TGTGCCAGCAGCTCCGGACAGTCCCGCGGGGAAGAGACCCAGTTCTTC. Full variable domain (outside the CDR3, taken from reference TRBV7-9 and TRBJ2-1): DTGVSQNPRHKITKRGQNVTFRCDPISEHNRLYWYRQTLGQGPEFLTYFQNEAQLEKSRLLSDRFSAERPKGSFSTLEIQRTEQGDSAMYLCASSSGQSRGEETQFFGPGTRLTVL.

This clonotype was recorded a few times. This chain joins TRBV28 and TRBJ1-2, with a tentative D call TRBD1 (5 bases). Germline values: CDR1 MDHEN, CDR2 SYDVKM. This CDR3 comprises 12 residues. With 4 bases removed from V and 4 bases from J, the gap between germline ends came to 7 bases. The CDR3 DNA follows: TGTGCCAGCAGTTCAGGGACCTATGGCTACACCTTC. Residues: CASSSGTYGYTF.